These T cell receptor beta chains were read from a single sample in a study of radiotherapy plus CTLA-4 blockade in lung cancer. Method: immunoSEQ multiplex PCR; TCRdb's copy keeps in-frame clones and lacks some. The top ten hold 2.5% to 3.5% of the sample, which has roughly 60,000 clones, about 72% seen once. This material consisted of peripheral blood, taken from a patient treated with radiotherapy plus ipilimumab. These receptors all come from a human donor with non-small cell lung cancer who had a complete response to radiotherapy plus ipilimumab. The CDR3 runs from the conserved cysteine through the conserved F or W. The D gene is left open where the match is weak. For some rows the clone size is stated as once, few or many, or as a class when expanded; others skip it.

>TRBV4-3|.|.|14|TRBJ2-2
CASSSHRVPGELFF
TGCGCCAGCAGCTCTCACAGGGTCCCCGGGGAGCTGTTTTTT
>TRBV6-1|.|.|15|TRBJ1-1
CASSPSNHGDTEAFF
TGTGCCAGCAGTCCCTCTAATCACGGTGACACTGAAGCTTTCTTT
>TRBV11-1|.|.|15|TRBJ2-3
CASSFYRSSTDTQYF
TGTGCCAGCAGCTTTTACAGGAGTAGCACAGATACGCAGTATTTT
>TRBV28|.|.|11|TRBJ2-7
CASSINYEQYF
TGTGCCAGCAGTATAAACTACGAGCAGTACTTC
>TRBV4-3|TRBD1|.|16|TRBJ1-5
CASSQVPARGPQPQHF
TGCGCCAGCAGCCAAGTTCCCGCCAGGGGGCCTCAGCCCCAGCATTTT
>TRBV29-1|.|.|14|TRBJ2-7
CSVRSAEGPYEQYF
TGCAGCGTCCGATCGGCCGAGGGCCCCTACGAGCAGTACTTC
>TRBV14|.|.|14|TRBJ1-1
CASSQRSMNTEAFF
TGTGCCAGCAGCCAGAGATCAATGAACACTGAAGCTTTCTTT
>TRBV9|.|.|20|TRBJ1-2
CASSAHTLRRGRGPQAGYTF
TGTGCCAGCAGCGCTCATACCCTACGGAGGGGTCGAGGGCCTCAGGCGGGCTACACCTTC
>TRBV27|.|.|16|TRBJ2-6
CASSYGWASGANVLTF
TGTGCCAGCAGTTACGGTTGGGCCTCTGGGGCCAACGTCCTGACTTTC
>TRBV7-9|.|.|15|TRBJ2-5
CASSLSGGLQETQYF
TGTGCCAGCAGCTTATCAGGTGGGCTCCAAGAGACCCAGTACTTC
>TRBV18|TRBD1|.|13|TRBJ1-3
CASSPGQGHTIYF
TGTGCCAGCTCCCCTGGACAGGGCCACACCATATATTTT
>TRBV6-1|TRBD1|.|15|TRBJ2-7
CASSFGQGVTYEQYF
TGTGCCAGCAGTTTTGGACAGGGGGTTACCTACGAGCAGTACTTC
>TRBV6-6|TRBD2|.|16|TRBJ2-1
CASSYLGLAGVHEQFF
TGTGCCAGCAGTTACCTGGGACTAGCGGGAGTCCATGAGCAGTTCTTC
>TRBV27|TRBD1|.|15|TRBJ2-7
CASRVDRGPGYEQYF
TGTGCCAGCAGGGTTGACAGGGGCCCCGGGTACGAGCAGTACTTC
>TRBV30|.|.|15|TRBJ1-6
CAWRGGYSYNSPLHF
TGTGCCTGGAGGGGGGGGTACTCCTATAATTCACCCCTCCACTTT
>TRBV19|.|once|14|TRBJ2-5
CASSSQAELGTQYF
TGTGCCAGTAGTAGTCAGGCCGAACTGGGGACCCAGTACTTC
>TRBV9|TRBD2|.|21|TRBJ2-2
CASSVVARASGGATNTGELFF
TGTGCCAGCAGCGTAGTTGCCCGGGCTAGCGGGGGGGCAACGAACACCGGGGAGCTGTTTTTT
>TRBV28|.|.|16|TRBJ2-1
CASSLDPGATYNEQFF
TGTGCCAGCAGTTTAGATCCAGGGGCCACTTACAATGAGCAGTTCTTC
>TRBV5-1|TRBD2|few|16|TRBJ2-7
CASSFLSGGSSYEQYF
TGTGCCAGCAGCTTTTTAAGCGGGGGGAGCTCCTACGAGCAGTACTTC
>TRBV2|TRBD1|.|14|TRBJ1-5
CAQGGVSGNQPQHF
TGTGCCCAGGGGGGAGTTTCGGGCAATCAGCCCCAGCATTTT
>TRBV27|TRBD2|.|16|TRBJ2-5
CASSLFPGGLGETQYF
TGTGCCAGCAGTTTATTTCCGGGGGGGCTAGGAGAGACCCAGTACTTC
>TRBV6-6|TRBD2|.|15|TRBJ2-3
CASSKLARSTDTQYF
TGTGCCAGCAGCAAACTAGCGCGTAGCACAGATACGCAGTATTTT
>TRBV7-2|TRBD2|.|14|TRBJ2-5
CASRRAGGPETQYF
TGTGCCAGCAGACGAGCGGGGGGGCCAGAGACCCAGTACTTC
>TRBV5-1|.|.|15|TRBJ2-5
CASSLEGGGRETQYF
TGCGCCAGCAGCTTGGAGGGGGGGGGCCGGGAGACCCAGTACTTC
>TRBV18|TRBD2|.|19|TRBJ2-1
CASSPRGTYGTSGRNEQFF
TGTGCCAGCTCACCCCGGGGGACCTACGGGACTAGCGGGAGGAATGAGCAGTTCTTC
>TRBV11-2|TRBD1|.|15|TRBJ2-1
CASSFHRGQGREQFF
TGTGCCAGCAGCTTCCACAGGGGGCAGGGAAGGGAGCAGTTCTTC
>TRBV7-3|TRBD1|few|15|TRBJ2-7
CASSLTGGGLHEQYF
TGTGCCAGCAGCTTAACAGGGGGCGGTCTCCACGAGCAGTACTTC
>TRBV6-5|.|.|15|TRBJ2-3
CASSKPSPGPDTQYF
TGTGCCAGCAGTAAACCCTCCCCAGGGCCAGATACGCAGTATTTT
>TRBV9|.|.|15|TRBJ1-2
CASSVDPGRNYGYTF
TGTGCCAGCAGCGTAGATCCAGGGAGGAACTATGGCTACACCTTC